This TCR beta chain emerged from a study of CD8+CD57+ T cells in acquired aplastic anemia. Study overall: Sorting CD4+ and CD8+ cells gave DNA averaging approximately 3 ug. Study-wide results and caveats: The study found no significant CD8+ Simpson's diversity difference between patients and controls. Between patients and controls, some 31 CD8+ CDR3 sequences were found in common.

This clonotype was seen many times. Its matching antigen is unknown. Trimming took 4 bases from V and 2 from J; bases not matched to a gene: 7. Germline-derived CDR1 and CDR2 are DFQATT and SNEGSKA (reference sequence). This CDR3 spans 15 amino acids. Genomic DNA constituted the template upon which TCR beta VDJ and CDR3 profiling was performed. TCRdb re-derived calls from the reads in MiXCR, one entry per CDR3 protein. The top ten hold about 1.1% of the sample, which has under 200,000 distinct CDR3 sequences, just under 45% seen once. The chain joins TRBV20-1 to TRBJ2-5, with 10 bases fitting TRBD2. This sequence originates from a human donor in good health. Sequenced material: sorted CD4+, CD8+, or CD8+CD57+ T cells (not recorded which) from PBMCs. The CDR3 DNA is TGCAGTGCTATAAGGCCAGCGGGAGGGCAAGAGACCCAGTACTTC. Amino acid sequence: CSAIRPAGGQETQYF.